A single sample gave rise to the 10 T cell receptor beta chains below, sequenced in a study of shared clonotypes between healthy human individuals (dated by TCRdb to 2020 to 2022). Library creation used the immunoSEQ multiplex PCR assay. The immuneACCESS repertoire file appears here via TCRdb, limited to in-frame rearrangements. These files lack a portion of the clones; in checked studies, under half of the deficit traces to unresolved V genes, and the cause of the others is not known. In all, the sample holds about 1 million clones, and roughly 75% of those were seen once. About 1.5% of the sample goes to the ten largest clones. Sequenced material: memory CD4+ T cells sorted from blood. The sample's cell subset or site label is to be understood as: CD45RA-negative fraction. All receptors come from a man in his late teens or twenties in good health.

The CDR3 DNA sequence: TGTGCCAGAGATCTCAAACCAGGGTCTAGGGAGCAGTACTTC. It is translated as CARDLKPGSREQYF. The chain couples TRBV6-7 to TRBJ2-7; the D gene is possibly TRBD1 (5 bases). TRBV6-7 is an ORF; its function is uncertain. The CDR3 has 14 residues. Between the trimmed V and J ends, which lost 9 bases and 7 bases, there was a span of 22 bases.

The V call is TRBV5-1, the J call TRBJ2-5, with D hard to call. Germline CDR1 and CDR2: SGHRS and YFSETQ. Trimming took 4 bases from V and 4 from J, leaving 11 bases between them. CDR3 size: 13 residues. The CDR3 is CASSPDRRETQYF. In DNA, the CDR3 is TGCGCCAGCAGCCCGGACCGGAGAGAGACCCAGTACTTC. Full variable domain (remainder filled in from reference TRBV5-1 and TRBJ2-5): KAGVTQTPRYLIKTRGQQVTLSCSPISGHRSVSWYQQTPGQGLQFLFEYFSETQRNKGNFPGRFSGRQFSNSRSEMNVSTLELGDSALYLCASSPDRRETQYFGPGTRLLVL.

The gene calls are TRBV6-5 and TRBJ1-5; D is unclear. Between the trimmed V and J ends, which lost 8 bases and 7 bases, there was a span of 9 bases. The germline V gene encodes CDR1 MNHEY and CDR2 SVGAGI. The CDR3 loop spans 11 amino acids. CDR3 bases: TGTGCCAGCGGATTCAGCCAGCCCCAGCATTTT. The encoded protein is CASGFSQPQHF.

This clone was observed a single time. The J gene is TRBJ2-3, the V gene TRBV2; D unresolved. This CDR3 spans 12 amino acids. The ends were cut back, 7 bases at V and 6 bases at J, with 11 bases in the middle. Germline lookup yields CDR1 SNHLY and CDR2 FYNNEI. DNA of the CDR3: TGTGCCAGCAAGACGACGGCGGATACGCAGTATTTT. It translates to CASKTTADTQYF.

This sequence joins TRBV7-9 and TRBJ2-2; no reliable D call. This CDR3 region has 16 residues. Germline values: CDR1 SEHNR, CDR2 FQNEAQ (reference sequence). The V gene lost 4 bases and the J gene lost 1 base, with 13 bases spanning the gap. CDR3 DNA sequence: TGTGCCAGCAGCTCTAAGTCACTCGGGAACACCGGGGAGCTGTTTTTT. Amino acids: CASSSKSLGNTGELFF. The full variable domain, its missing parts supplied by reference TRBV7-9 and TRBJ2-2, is DTGVSQNPRHKITKRGQNVTFRCDPISEHNRLYWYRQTLGQGPEFLTYFQNEAQLEKSRLLSDRFSAERPKGSFSTLEIQRTEQGDSAMYLCASSSKSLGNTGELFFGEGSRLTVL.

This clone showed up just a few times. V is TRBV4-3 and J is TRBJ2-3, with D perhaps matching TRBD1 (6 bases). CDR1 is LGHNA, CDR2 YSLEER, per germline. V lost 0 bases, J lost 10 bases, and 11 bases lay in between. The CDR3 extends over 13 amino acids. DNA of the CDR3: TGCGCCAGCAGCCAAGATCAAAACAGGGCGCAGTATTTT. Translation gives CASSQDQNRAQYF.

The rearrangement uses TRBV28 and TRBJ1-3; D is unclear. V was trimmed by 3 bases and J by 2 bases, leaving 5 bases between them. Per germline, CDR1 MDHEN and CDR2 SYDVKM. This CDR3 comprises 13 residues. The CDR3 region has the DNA TGTGCCAGCAGTTTGGGGACTGGAAACACCATATATTTT. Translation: CASSLGTGNTIYF.

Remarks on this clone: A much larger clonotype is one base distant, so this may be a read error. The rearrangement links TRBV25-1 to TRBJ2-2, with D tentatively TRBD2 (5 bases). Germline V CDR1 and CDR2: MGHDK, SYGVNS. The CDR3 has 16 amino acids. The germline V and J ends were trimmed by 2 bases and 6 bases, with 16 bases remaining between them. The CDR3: CASSEEGSRPAGELFF. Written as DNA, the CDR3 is TGTGCCAGCAGTGAAGAGGGTTCGAGACCCGCCGGGGAGCTGTTTTTT.

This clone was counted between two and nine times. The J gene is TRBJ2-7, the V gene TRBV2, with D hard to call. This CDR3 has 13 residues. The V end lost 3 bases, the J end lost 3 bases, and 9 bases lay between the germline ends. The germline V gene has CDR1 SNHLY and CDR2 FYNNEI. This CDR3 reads CASSEAGYYEQYF. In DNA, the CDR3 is TGTGCCAGCAGTGAGGCCGGATACTACGAGCAGTACTTC.

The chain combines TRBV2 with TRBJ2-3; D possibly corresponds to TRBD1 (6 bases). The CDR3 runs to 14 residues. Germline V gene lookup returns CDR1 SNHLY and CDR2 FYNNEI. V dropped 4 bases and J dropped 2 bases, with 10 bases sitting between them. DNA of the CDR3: TGTGCCAGCAGTGGGGGGCCGCTCACAGATACGCAGTATTTT. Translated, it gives CASSGGPLTDTQYF.